These T cell receptor beta chains were read from a single sample in a study of blood T cell repertoires in COVID-19. TCRdb keeps only in-frame clones here, not all; method: immunoSEQ multiplex PCR. The sample holds around 200,000 clones, around 84% seen once. The sample comprised peripheral blood. These receptors all come from a woman in her 70s with COVID-19, enrolled during active disease. CDR3s include the opening cysteine and the closing phenylalanine or tryptophan. D genes are given only for firm matches. Expanded clones are given a class, and other clones once, few, many or no size at all.

j_call,v_call,clone_size,d_call,cdr3_nt,cdr3_aa
TRBJ1-1,TRBV28,.,.,TGTGCCAGCAGTTTTAATGAGGCTTTCTTT,CASSFNEAFF
TRBJ2-1,TRBV2,.,.,TGTGCCAGCGTCGGCAATGAGCAGTTCTTC,CASVGNEQFF
TRBJ2-6,TRBV27,.,.,TGTGCCAGCAGCCAATCTGGGGCCAACGTCCTGACTTTC,CASSQSGANVLTF
TRBJ1-3,TRBV5-5,.,.,TGTGCCAGCAGCTTAGGGGATATGGGCTCTGGAAACACCATATATTTT,CASSLGDMGSGNTIYF
TRBJ1-5,TRBV27,.,.,TGTGCCAGCCAGAATCAGCCCCAGCATTTT,CASQNQPQHF
TRBJ1-1,TRBV6-5,.,.,TGTGCCAGCAGTCCCCGACATCCGAACACTGAAGCTTTCTTT,CASSPRHPNTEAFF
TRBJ2-1,TRBV30,few,TRBD2,TGTGCCTGGAGTCCCCCACTAGCGTGGCAGTTCTTC,CAWSPPLAWQFF
TRBJ1-5,TRBV24-1,.,.,TGTGCCACCAGTAGGGGCTCTTGGGGAGGAAGCAATCAGCCCCAGCATTTT,CATSRGSWGGSNQPQHF
TRBJ2-5,TRBV28,few,.,TGTGCCAGCAGTTTAACTCAGACCCAGTACTTC,CASSLTQTQYF
TRBJ2-1,TRBV29-1,.,.,TGCAGCGCTCCGGGAATCTCCTACAATGAGCAGTTCTTC,CSAPGISYNEQFF
TRBJ1-1,TRBV6-6,.,.,TGTGCCAGCAGTTACGGCAAGAACACTGAAGCTTTCTTT,CASSYGKNTEAFF
TRBJ2-2,TRBV2,.,TRBD2,TGTGCCAGCAGTGAGAGTTTAGCGGGGGGGCCCACCGGGGAGCTGTTTTTT,CASSESLAGGPTGELFF
TRBJ1-5,TRBV27,few,TRBD1,TGTGCCAGCAGTTCACAGGGGGCCCAGCCCCAGCATTTT,CASSSQGAQPQHF
TRBJ2-5,TRBV6-6,.,TRBD1,TGTGCCAGCAGTCGGGACCAGGGGGCACAAGAGACCCAGTACTTC,CASSRDQGAQETQYF
TRBJ1-3,TRBV3-1/TRBV3-2,few,TRBD1,TGTGCCAGCAGCCGGAGGACAGGTGGAAACACCATATATTTT,CASSRRTGGNTIYF
TRBJ2-3,TRBV10-2,.,TRBD1,TGCGCCAGCAGTGTTAGGACAGGTGTTACAGATACGCAGTATTTT,CASSVRTGVTDTQYF
TRBJ2-2,TRBV5-1,.,.,TGCGCCAGCAGCTTTGGCGGGACGGGGAACACCGGGGAGCTGTTTTTT,CASSFGGTGNTGELFF
TRBJ2-7,TRBV6-6,.,TRBD2,TGTGCCAGCTCCGGGACTAGCGGCTACGAGCAGTACTTC,CASSGTSGYEQYF
TRBJ1-1,TRBV30,.,.,TGTGCCTGGAGTTACGGGGTCAGGGGCGAGGGGAACACTGAAGCTTTCTTT,CAWSYGVRGEGNTEAFF
TRBJ2-1,TRBV5-1,.,.,TGCGCCAGCAGCTTGGGCCCGGGAAATGAGCAGTTCTTC,CASSLGPGNEQFF
TRBJ1-5,TRBV28,.,.,TGTGCCAGCAGGCTTAGTGCGGAGAGCCAGCCCCAGCATTTT,CASRLSAESQPQHF
TRBJ1-1,TRBV28,.,.,TGTGCCAGCAGTATTACAGGGCGGGCTTTCTTT,CASSITGRAFF
TRBJ1-2,TRBV24-1,.,.,TGTGCCACCAGTGAGCCTGACAGAGATGGCTACACCTTC,CATSEPDRDGYTF
TRBJ2-7,TRBV18,.,.,TGTGCCAGCTCAGCCGACAGGATCTACGAGCAGTACTTC,CASSADRIYEQYF
TRBJ1-4,TRBV7-8,.,TRBD1,TGTGCCAGCAGCTCACAGGGGGCCGCAACTAATGAAAAACTGTTTTTT,CASSSQGAATNEKLFF
TRBJ1-1,TRBV19,.,.,TGTGCCAGTGACGACAGAAACACTGAAGCTTTCTTT,CASDDRNTEAFF